This paragraph covers one TCR beta chain sequence. The antigen is not known. The data belong to a study of beta chain features in type 1 diabetes. Study observations and caveats: It was among patients, rather than healthy donors, that naive, central memory and Treg TCRB repertoires appeared more similar. Using cDNA template may skew counts toward highly expressing activated cells. Moderate but significant shortening of TCRB CDR3s was recorded in all four CD4+ subsets from Type 1 diabetes patients.

The junction had 9 bases not matched to a gene; V was cut back by 4 bases and J by 0 bases. The germline gives CDR1 SGHNT, CDR2 YYREEE (reference sequence). CDR3 length: 17 amino acids. What was sequenced were expressed TCRB transcripts, since all of the isolated RNA had been reverse transcribed. Naive, central memory and regulatory T cell samples came to a mean of roughly 4 million reads. Only in-frame clones appear in the TCRdb table, and some are missing; sequencing was by immunoSEQ multiplex PCR. This sample has some 330,000 clones, with approximately 10% found just once. Sequenced material: naive CD4+ T cells from blood. This receptor was identified in a woman in her twenties or thirties in good health. This rearrangement joins TRBV5-4 to TRBJ2-2; 7 nucleotides line up with TRBD1. CDR3 DNA sequence: TGTGCCAGCAGCGCTCGATTACAGGGGCCGAACACCGGGGAGCTGTTTTTT. This gives the protein CASSARLQGPNTGELFF.